These T cell receptor beta chains were read from a single sample in a study of T-cell memory formation after mild COVID-19. TCRdb independently ran MiXCR on the 5' RACE reads; one entry per CDR3 protein. The sample lists a few hundred thousand distinct CDR3 sequences, roughly 18% seen once, with around 23% in the top ten. Sequencing input: PBMCs or a T cell subset sorted from them (not recorded which). The receptors originated from a man between 18 and 35 years old who had mild COVID-19 (a few samples of this study predate the infection). Cell type and time point are not known. CDR3s leave out the opening cysteine and the closing phenylalanine or tryptophan. The order of the fields is J gene, clone size, V gene, CDR3 protein. Clone size is shown for a subset of rows, as once, few, many or a class of expanded clone.

j_call: TRBJ2-7; clone_size: .; v_call: TRBV18; cdr3_aa: ASSPASGGSYEQY
j_call: TRBJ2-5; clone_size: .; v_call: TRBV12-5; cdr3_aa: ASGPTGGRETQY
j_call: TRBJ1-1; clone_size: many; v_call: TRBV5-1; cdr3_aa: ASSLGDGNTEAF
j_call: TRBJ2-3; clone_size: many; v_call: TRBV6-4; cdr3_aa: ASSASGGSTDTQY
j_call: TRBJ2-7; clone_size: .; v_call: TRBV20-1; cdr3_aa: SARDEGSGGAEQY
j_call: TRBJ1-4; clone_size: few; v_call: TRBV29-1; cdr3_aa: SVEAARDTRRF
j_call: TRBJ2-3; clone_size: .; v_call: TRBV5-1; cdr3_aa: ASTGAGSTDTQY
j_call: TRBJ2-1; clone_size: many; v_call: TRBV7-6; cdr3_aa: ASSLATGILNEQF
j_call: TRBJ1-2; clone_size: few; v_call: TRBV7-2; cdr3_aa: ASSIGQGADYGYT
j_call: TRBJ1-3; clone_size: .; v_call: TRBV28; cdr3_aa: ASSLKGNTIY
j_call: TRBJ1-5; clone_size: .; v_call: TRBV4-1; cdr3_aa: ASSNQRSPQPQH
j_call: TRBJ1-6; clone_size: few; v_call: TRBV20-1; cdr3_aa: SASRDTGSPLH
j_call: TRBJ2-3; clone_size: few; v_call: TRBV7-3; cdr3_aa: ASSLTEIDTQY
j_call: TRBJ2-3; clone_size: .; v_call: TRBV24-1; cdr3_aa: ATSARTGGEKDTQY
j_call: TRBJ2-1; clone_size: few; v_call: TRBV2; cdr3_aa: ASRFLAGGGNEQF
j_call: TRBJ2-1; clone_size: .; v_call: TRBV29-1; cdr3_aa: SVTRGTGNNEQF
j_call: TRBJ2-1; clone_size: few; v_call: TRBV20-1; cdr3_aa: SAGGLRWRGGEF
j_call: TRBJ1-5; clone_size: .; v_call: TRBV4-2; cdr3_aa: ASSPQQGPGGPQH
j_call: TRBJ2-7; clone_size: few; v_call: TRBV12-3/TRBV12-4; cdr3_aa: ASTGQGANYEQY
j_call: TRBJ1-1; clone_size: few; v_call: TRBV7-9; cdr3_aa: ASSLADRGQTEAF
j_call: TRBJ2-5; clone_size: .; v_call: TRBV12-5; cdr3_aa: ASGLVSRETQY
j_call: TRBJ1-1; clone_size: .; v_call: TRBV7-2; cdr3_aa: ASSATGTQNTEAF
j_call: TRBJ2-3; clone_size: few; v_call: TRBV11-3; cdr3_aa: ASSLSDRGRSDTQY
j_call: TRBJ1-5; clone_size: .; v_call: TRBV28; cdr3_aa: ASSPDRGASQPQH
j_call: TRBJ2-1; clone_size: .; v_call: TRBV11-1; cdr3_aa: ASSLGGDSLSRNEQF
j_call: TRBJ2-1; clone_size: few; v_call: TRBV20-1; cdr3_aa: SAPKGQGGSYNEQF
j_call: TRBJ2-1; clone_size: .; v_call: TRBV28; cdr3_aa: ASSFGQDGYNEQF
j_call: TRBJ2-5; clone_size: few; v_call: TRBV11-2; cdr3_aa: ASSLPIGGQKETQY
j_call: TRBJ2-6; clone_size: .; v_call: TRBV7-8; cdr3_aa: ASSLRVLQGQGANVLT
j_call: TRBJ2-1; clone_size: few; v_call: TRBV12-3/TRBV12-4; cdr3_aa: ASKERLGADNEQF
j_call: TRBJ2-1; clone_size: .; v_call: TRBV11-2; cdr3_aa: ASSLRVPAGGPRGEQF
j_call: TRBJ2-1; clone_size: few; v_call: TRBV13; cdr3_aa: ASSRSTSGGRNEQF
j_call: TRBJ2-3; clone_size: few; v_call: TRBV2; cdr3_aa: ASSDRRGDTQY
j_call: TRBJ1-1; clone_size: few; v_call: TRBV18; cdr3_aa: ASSPNRDTEAF
j_call: TRBJ2-3; clone_size: few; v_call: TRBV4-3; cdr3_aa: ASSQGPGGEGDTQY
j_call: TRBJ2-3; clone_size: few; v_call: TRBV4-3; cdr3_aa: ASSQAGGASTDTQY
j_call: TRBJ2-7; clone_size: .; v_call: TRBV24-1; cdr3_aa: ATSDSTPGQGVYEQY
j_call: TRBJ2-5; clone_size: many; v_call: TRBV5-5; cdr3_aa: ASSFEDQETQY
j_call: TRBJ2-6; clone_size: .; v_call: TRBV7-2; cdr3_aa: ASSWDPGANVLT
j_call: TRBJ1-6; clone_size: few; v_call: TRBV28; cdr3_aa: ASRTTGTGQSPLH
j_call: TRBJ2-1; clone_size: .; v_call: TRBV6-5; cdr3_aa: ASRLTGVNEQF
j_call: TRBJ2-1; clone_size: .; v_call: TRBV6-6; cdr3_aa: ASSLGGQGWSSYNEQF
j_call: TRBJ2-3; clone_size: few; v_call: TRBV4-1; cdr3_aa: ASSQDEVGTQY
j_call: TRBJ1-2; clone_size: .; v_call: TRBV7-9; cdr3_aa: ASRSGLTNYGYT
j_call: TRBJ2-7; clone_size: few; v_call: TRBV20-1; cdr3_aa: SAESDRSSYEQY
j_call: TRBJ2-1; clone_size: .; v_call: TRBV25-1; cdr3_aa: ASSELGTSRREQF
j_call: TRBJ1-2; clone_size: many; v_call: TRBV29-1; cdr3_aa: SVEGPGGAYT
j_call: TRBJ1-1; clone_size: .; v_call: TRBV10-3; cdr3_aa: AISGTVNTEAF
j_call: TRBJ2-3; clone_size: few; v_call: TRBV5-5; cdr3_aa: ASSLVVVPDTQY
j_call: TRBJ2-2; clone_size: once; v_call: TRBV4-1; cdr3_aa: ASSQEGEGGELF
j_call: TRBJ2-7; clone_size: .; v_call: TRBV5-1; cdr3_aa: ASSLEAGSFVEQY
j_call: TRBJ1-2; clone_size: .; v_call: TRBV7-6; cdr3_aa: ASTSGTAYGYT
j_call: TRBJ2-7; clone_size: .; v_call: TRBV12-3/TRBV12-4; cdr3_aa: ASSTGRAYEQY